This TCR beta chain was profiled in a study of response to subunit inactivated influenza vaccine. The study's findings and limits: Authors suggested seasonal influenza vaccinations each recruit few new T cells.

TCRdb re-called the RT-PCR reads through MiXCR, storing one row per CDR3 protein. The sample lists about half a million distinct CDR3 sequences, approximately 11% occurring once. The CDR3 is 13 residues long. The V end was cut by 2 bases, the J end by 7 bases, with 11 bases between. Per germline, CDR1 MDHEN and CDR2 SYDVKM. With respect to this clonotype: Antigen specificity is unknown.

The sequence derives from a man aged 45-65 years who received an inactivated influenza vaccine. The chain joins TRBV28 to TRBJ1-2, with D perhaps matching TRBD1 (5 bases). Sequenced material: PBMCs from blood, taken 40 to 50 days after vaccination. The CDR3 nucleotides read TGTGCCAGCAGTTTAGCCGGGACTCGTGGCTACACCTTC. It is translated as CASSLAGTRGYTF.